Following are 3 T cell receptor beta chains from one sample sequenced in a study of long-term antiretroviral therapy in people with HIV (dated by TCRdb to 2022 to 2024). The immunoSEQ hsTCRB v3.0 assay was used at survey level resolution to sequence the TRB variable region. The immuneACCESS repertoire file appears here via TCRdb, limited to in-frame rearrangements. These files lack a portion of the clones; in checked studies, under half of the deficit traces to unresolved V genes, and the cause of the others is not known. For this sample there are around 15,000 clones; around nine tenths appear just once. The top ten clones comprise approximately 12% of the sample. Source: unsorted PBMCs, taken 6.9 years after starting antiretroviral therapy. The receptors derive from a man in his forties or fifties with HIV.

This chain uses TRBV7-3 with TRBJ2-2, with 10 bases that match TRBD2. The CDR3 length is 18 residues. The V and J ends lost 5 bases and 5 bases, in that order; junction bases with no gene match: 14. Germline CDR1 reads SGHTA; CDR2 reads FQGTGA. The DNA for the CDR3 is TGTGCCAGCAGCCCATGGGGCCTAGCGGGAGATGAGACCGGGGAGCTGTTTTTT. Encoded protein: CASSPWGLAGDETGELFF.

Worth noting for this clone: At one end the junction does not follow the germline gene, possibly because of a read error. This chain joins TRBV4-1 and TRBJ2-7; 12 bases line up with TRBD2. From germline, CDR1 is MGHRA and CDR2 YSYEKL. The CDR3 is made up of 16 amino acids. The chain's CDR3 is CASSDGLAGNSYEQYF. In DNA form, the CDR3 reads TGTGCCAGCAGCGACGGACTAGCGGGAAACTCCTACGAGCAGTACTTC.

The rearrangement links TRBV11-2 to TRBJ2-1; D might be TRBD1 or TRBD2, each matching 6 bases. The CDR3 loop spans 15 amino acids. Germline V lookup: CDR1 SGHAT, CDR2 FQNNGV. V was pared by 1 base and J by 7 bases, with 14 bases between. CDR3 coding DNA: TGTGCCAGCAGCTTAGCCTGGGGGGCGTGGAATGAGCAGTTCTTC. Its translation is CASSLAWGAWNEQFF.